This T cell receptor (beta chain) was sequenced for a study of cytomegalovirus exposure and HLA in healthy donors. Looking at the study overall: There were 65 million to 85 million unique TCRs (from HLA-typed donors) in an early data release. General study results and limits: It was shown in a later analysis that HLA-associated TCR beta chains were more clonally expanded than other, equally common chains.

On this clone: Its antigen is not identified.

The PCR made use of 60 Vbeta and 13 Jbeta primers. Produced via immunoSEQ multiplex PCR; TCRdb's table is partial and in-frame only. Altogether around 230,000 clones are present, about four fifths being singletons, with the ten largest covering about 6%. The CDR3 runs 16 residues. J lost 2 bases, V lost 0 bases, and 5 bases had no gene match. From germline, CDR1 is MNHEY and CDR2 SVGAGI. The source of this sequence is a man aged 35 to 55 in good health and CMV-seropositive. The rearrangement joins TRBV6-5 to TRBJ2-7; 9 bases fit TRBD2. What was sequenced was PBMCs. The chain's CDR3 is CASSYSDSGSTYEQYF. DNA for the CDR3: TGTGCCAGCAGTTACTCCGATAGCGGGAGCACCTACGAGCAGTACTTC.